Listed here are 8 T cell receptor beta chains from one sample, sequenced in a study of blood T cells in healthy people across ages. The second PCR ran roughly 6 to 11 cycles with a sample-barcoded 5' primer and J-beta primers. TCRdb re-derived calls from the 5' RACE reads in MiXCR, one entry per CDR3 protein. The data show about 540,000 distinct CDR3 sequences, 20% to 30% seen once. This same sample was also part of a study on T cells of mothers and their children.

Sequenced sample: blood. These receptors originate from a boy aged 5 to 17 in good health.

This clonotype was observed a few times. The gene calls are TRBV5-1 and TRBJ1-2, with 7 bases matching TRBD1. The length of the CDR3 is 18 residues. The germline CDR1 and CDR2 sequences are SGHRS and YFSETQ. The trim removed 0 bases at V and 12 bases at J, leaving 23 bases unmatched. The CDR3 sequence is CASSLGYWTGGLPVRNTF. The CDR3 nucleotides are TGCGCCAGCAGCTTGGGGTATTGGACAGGAGGGCTCCCTGTCCGTAACACCTTC.

This rearrangement joins TRBV6-4 to TRBJ2-1; 9 bases line up with TRBD2. Unmatched junction bases numbered 0, after V lost 3 bases and J lost 0 bases. The germline V gene has CDR1 MRHNA and CDR2 SNTAGT. The CDR3 length is 15 residues. CDR3: CASSEAGGSYNEQFF. CDR3 coding DNA: TGTGCCAGCAGTGAAGCGGGGGGCTCCTACAATGAGCAGTTCTTC.

This clonotype was counted a few times. The CDR3 spells CASSVRGGNTEAFF. For the CDR3, the DNA is TGTGCCAGCAGCGTCAGGGGGGGGAACACTGAAGCTTTCTTT. The chain recombines TRBV9 with TRBJ1-1, with TRBD1 matching 7 bases. The CDR3 runs to 14 residues. The V segment lost 2 bases and the J segment 1 base; nucleotides outside the gene matches: 2. Germline CDR1 reads SGDLS; CDR2 reads YYNGEE.

The chain recombines TRBV5-1 with TRBJ2-1; 7 bases line up with TRBD1. Germline CDR1 and CDR2: SGHRS and YFSETQ. This CDR3 has 16 residues. The trim removed 5 bases at V and 0 bases at J, leaving 8 bases unmatched. CDR3 sequence reads: CASRRQGQSSYNEQFF. The CDR3 nucleotides are TGCGCCAGCAGACGACAGGGCCAGAGCTCCTACAATGAGCAGTTCTTC.

This clonotype appeared a few times. The chain employs TRBV6-5 and TRBJ1-1; TRBD1 matches 7 bases. There are 15 residues in the CDR3. Germline V lookup: CDR1 MNHEY, CDR2 SVGAGI. Trimming at V came to 6 bases and at J to 8 bases, leaving 15 bases not matched to a gene. The CDR3 loop is CASRAKEGALLEAFF. The CDR3 nucleotides read TGTGCCAGCAGGGCTAAGGAGGGGGCGCTTTTAGAAGCTTTCTTT.

V is TRBV20-1 and J is TRBJ2-1; possible D gene TRBD2, 6 bases. Germline V gene data show CDR1 as DFQATT and CDR2 as SNEGSKA (reference sequence). The CDR3 has 16 amino acids. The V end was cut by 5 bases, the J end by 0 bases, with 17 bases between. The CDR3: CSAQSGSSSSYNEQFF. The CDR3 DNA reads as TGCAGTGCTCAAAGCGGGTCCTCGAGCTCCTACAATGAGCAGTTCTTC.

This clonotype appeared a few times. The rearrangement links TRBV28 to TRBJ2-7; D is possibly TRBD1 (6 bases). Per germline, CDR1 MDHEN and CDR2 SYDVKM. The V and J ends lost 5 bases and 7 bases respectively, with 9 bases between them. The CDR3 consists of 11 residues. This CDR3 reads CASSDGQEQYF. The DNA for the CDR3 is TGTGCCAGCAGTGACGGACAGGAGCAGTACTTC.

This clonotype was seen at least ten times. The chain recombines TRBV20-1 with TRBJ1-5; TRBD1 matches at 9 bases. The CDR3 sequence is 14 residues long. Trimming removed 5 bases from V and 3 bases from J; junction bases left unmatched: 5. The germline CDR1 and CDR2 sequences are DFQATT and SNEGSKA (reference sequence). This CDR3 is CSAPRDRANQPQHF. CDR3 nucleotide sequence: TGCAGTGCTCCCAGGGACAGGGCCAATCAGCCCCAGCATTTT.